The clone carrying this TCR beta chain was seen a few times. This entry comes from a study of T-cell reconstitution after alpha-beta-depleted transplantation in children. Germline V gives CDR1 MNHEY, CDR2 SMNVEV (reference sequence). V gave up 3 bases and J gave up 0 bases, with 11 bases separating them. CDR3 size: 15 residues. The TCRbeta library was prepared with unique molecular identifiers. Using its own MiXCR run on the PCR reads, TCRdb lists one record per CDR3 protein. The sample lists about 420,000 distinct CDR3 sequences, 15% to 20% occurring once. The origin of this receptor is a boy under two years old who had a stem cell transplant for Wiskott-Aldrich syndrome, so the T cells may come from the graft donor. Sequencing was performed on PBMCs, mostly from graft donor cells, taken 360 days after TCRalphabeta/CD19-depleted stem cell transplant. The rearrangement links TRBV27 to TRBJ1-2; D is ambiguous. The CDR3 region is CASSFRRQPNYGYTF. The CDR3 region has the DNA TGTGCCAGCAGTTTCCGTAGGCAGCCTAACTATGGCTACACCTTC.